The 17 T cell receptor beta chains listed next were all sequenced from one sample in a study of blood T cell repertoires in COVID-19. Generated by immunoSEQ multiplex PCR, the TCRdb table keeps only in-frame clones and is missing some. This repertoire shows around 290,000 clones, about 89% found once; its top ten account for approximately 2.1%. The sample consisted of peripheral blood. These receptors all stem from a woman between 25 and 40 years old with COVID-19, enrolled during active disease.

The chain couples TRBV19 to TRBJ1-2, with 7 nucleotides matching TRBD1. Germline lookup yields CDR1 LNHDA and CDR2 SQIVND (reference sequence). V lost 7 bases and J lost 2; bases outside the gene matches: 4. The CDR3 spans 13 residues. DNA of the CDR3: TGTGCCAGTATCAAGACAGGGAACTATGGCTACACCTTC. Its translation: CASIKTGNYGYTF.

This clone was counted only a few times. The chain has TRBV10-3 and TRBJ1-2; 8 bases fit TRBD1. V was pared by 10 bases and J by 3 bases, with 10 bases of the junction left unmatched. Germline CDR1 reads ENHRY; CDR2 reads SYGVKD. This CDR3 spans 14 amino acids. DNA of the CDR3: TGTGCCAGGGGAGACAGGGGAAGGTACTATGGCTACACCTTC. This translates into CARGDRGRYYGYTF.

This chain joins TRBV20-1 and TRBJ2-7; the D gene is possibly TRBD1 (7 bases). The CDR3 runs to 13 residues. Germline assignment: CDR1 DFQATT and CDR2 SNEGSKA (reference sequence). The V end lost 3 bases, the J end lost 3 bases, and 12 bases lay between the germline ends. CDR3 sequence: CSASGQGGYEQYF. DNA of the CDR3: TGCAGTGCTAGTGGTCAGGGGGGCTACGAGCAGTACTTC.

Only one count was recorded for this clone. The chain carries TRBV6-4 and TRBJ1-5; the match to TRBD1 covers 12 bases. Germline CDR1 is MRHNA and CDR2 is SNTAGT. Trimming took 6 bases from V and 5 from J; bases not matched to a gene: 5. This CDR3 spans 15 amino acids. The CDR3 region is CASRGGQGAHQPQHF. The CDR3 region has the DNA TGTGCCAGCAGGGGGGGACAGGGGGCACATCAGCCCCAGCATTTT.

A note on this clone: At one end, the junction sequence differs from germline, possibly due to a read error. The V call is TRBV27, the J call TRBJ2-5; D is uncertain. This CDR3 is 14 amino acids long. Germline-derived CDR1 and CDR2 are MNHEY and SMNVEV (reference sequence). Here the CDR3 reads CASSFLQHLETRYF. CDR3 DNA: TGTGCCAGCAGTTTCCTTCAACATCTAGAGACCCGGTACTTC.

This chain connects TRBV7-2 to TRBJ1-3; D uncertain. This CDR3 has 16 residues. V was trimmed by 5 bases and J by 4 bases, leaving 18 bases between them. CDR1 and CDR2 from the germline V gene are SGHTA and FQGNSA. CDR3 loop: CASSPYAEGSGNTIYF. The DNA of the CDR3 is TGTGCCAGCAGCCCCTACGCGGAGGGATCGGGAAACACCATATATTTT.

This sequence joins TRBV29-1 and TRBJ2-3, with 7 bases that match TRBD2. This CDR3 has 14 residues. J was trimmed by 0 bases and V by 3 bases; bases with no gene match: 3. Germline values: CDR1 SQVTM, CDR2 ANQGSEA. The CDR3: CSVDPSGSTDTQYF. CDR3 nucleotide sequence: TGCAGCGTTGATCCTAGCGGTAGCACAGATACGCAGTATTTT.

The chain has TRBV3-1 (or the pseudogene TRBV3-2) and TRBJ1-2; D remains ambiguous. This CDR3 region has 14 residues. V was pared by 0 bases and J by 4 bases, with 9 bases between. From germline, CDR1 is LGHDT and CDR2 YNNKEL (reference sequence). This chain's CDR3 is CASSQDLVSYGYTF. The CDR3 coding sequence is TGTGCCAGCAGCCAAGACCTGGTTAGCTATGGCTACACCTTC.

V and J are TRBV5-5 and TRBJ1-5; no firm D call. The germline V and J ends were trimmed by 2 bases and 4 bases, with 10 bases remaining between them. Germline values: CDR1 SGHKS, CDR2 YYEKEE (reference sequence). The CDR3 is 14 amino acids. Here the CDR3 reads CASSFLIVNQPQHF. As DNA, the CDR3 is TGTGCCAGCAGCTTCCTTATTGTTAATCAGCCCCAGCATTTT.

In DNA form, the CDR3 reads TGTGCCAGCAGTCCCCGGGACAGGGCATACAATGAGCAGTTCTTC. Translated, it gives CASSPRDRAYNEQFF. V usage is TRBV28 and J usage is TRBJ2-1; TRBD1 aligns across 9 bases. The CDR3 contains 15 residues. V trimming: 5 bases; J trimming: 4 bases; junction bases outside the gene matches: 6. Germline values: CDR1 MDHEN, CDR2 SYDVKM.

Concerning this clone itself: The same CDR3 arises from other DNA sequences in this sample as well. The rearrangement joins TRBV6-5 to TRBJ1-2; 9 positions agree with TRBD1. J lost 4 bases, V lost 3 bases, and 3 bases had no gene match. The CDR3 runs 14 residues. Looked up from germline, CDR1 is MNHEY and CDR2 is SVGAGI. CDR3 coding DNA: TGTGCCAGCAGTTATTCGACAGGGGGCTATGGCTACACCTTC. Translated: CASSYSTGGYGYTF.

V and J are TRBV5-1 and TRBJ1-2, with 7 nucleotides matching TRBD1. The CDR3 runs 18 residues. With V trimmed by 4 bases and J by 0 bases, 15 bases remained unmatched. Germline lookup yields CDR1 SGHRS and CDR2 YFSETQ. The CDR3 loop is CASSLRGQPNLPNYGYTF. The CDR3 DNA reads TGCGCCAGCAGCCTGCGGGGACAGCCAAATTTACCTAACTATGGCTACACCTTC.

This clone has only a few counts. The CDR3 spells CASSHRGLAEETQYF. For the CDR3, the DNA is TGTGCCAGCAGCCATAGGGGACTAGCGGAAGAGACCCAGTACTTC. This sequence joins TRBV7-3 and TRBJ2-5; 11 bases fit TRBD2. CDR3 length equals 15 residues. J lost 3 bases, V lost 5 bases, and 5 bases had no gene match. Germline loops: CDR1 SGHTA, CDR2 FQGTGA.

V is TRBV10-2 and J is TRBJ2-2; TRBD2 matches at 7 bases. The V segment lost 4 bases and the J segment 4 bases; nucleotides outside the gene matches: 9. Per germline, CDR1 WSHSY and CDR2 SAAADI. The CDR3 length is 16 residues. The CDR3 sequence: CASSVGLVRGTGELFF. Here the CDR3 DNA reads TGCGCCAGCAGTGTAGGACTAGTCCGGGGCACCGGGGAGCTGTTTTTT.

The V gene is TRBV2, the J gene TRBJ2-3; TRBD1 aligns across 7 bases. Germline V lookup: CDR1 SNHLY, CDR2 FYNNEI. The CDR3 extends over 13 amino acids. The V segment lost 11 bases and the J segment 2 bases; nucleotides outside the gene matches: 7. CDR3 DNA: TGTGCCGGGGGACAGCCCTTCACAGATACGCAGTATTTT. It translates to CAGGQPFTDTQYF.

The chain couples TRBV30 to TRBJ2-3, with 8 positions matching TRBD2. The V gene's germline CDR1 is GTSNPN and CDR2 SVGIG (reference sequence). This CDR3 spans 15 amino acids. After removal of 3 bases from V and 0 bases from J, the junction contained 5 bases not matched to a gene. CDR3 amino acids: CAWSSSGQSTDTQYF. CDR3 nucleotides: TGTGCCTGGAGCTCTAGCGGGCAAAGCACAGATACGCAGTATTTT.

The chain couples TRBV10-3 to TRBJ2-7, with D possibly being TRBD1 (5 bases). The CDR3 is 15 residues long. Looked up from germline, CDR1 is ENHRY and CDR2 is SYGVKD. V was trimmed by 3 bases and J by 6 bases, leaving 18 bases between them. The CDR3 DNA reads TGTGCCATCAGTGAATTCCAGGGTAGTTCGGGCGAGCAGTACTTC. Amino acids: CAISEFQGSSGEQYF.